The clone carrying this T cell receptor beta chain showed up just a few times. The antigen remains unidentified. This sample was taken from a study of early T cells in non-severe SARS-CoV-2 infection. Study at large: Investigators sequenced bulk RNA drawn from unsorted whole blood, and chains remained unpaired.

Individually, cDNA molecules had unique molecular identifiers attached to them. TCRdb independently ran MiXCR on the 5' RACE reads; one entry per CDR3 protein. The sample lists some 28,000 distinct CDR3 sequences; about 9.5% were seen once. The CDR3 sequence is 17 residues long. V was pared by 4 bases and J by 4 bases, with 23 bases between. Germline CDR1 reads SGHNT; CDR2 reads YYREEE (reference sequence). Notes on the study in general: Anti-spike CD8 responses were favored by VDJdb matching, which missed private and CD4 specificities.

The chain is built from TRBV5-4 and TRBJ2-5, with a weak D call TRBD1 (6 bases). Input material: whole blood. This TCR came from an adult who was a healthcare worker with PCR-confirmed SARS-CoV-2 infection or an uninfected control (not recorded which). The CDR3: CASSPRGTGHFLETQYF. The CDR3 region has the DNA TGTGCCAGCAGCCCGAGGGGGACGGGCCACTTCCTAGAGACCCAGTACTTC.